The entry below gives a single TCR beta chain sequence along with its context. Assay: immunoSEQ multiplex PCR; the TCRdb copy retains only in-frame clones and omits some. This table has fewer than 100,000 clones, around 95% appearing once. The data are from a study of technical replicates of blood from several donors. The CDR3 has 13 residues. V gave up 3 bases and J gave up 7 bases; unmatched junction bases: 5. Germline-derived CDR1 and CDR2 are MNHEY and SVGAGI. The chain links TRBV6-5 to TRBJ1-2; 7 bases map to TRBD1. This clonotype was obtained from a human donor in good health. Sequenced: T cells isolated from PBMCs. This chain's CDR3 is CASSYTGARGYTF. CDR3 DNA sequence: TGTGCCAGCAGTTATACAGGGGCGCGTGGCTACACCTTC.